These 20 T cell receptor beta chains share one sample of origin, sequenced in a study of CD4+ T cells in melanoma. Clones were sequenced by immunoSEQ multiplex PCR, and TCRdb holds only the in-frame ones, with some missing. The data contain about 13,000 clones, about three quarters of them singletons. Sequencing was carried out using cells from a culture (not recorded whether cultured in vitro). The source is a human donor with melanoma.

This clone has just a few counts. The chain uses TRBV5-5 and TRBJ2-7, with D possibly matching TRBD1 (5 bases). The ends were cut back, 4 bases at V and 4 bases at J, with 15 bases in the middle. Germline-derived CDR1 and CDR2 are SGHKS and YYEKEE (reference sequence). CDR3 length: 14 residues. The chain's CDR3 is CASSHPGLPYEQYF. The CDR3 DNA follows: TGTGCCAGCAGCCACCCAGGGTTGCCTTACGAGCAGTACTTC.

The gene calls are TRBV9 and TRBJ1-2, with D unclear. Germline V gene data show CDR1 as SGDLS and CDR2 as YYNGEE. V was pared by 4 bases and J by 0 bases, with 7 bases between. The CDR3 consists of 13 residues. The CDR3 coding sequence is TGTGCCAGCAGCTTTTTGGCTAACTATGGCTACACCTTC. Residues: CASSFLANYGYTF.

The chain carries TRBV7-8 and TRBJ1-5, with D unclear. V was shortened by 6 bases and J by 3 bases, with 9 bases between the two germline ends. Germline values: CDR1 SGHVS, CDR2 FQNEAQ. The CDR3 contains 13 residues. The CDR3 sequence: CASRRGNNQPQHF. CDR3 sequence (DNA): TGTGCCAGCAGACGTGGTAACAATCAGCCCCAGCATTTT.

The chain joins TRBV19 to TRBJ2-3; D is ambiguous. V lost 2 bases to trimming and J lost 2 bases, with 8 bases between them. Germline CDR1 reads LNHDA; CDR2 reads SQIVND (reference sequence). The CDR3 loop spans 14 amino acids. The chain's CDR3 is CASSIQTNTDTQYF. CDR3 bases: TGTGCCAGTAGTATACAGACGAACACAGATACGCAGTATTTT. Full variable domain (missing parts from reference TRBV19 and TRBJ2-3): DGGITQSPKYLFRKEGQNVTLSCEQNLNHDAMYWYRQDPGQGLRLIYYSQIVNDFQKGDIAEGYSVSREKKESFPLTVTSAQKNPTAFYLCASSIQTNTDTQYFGPGTRLTVL.

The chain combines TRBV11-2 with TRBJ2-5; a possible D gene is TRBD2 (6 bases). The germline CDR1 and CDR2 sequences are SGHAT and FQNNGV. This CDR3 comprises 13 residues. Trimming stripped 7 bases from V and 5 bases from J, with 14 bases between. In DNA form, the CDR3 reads TGTGCCAGCACCTTCTCGGAGGGCGAGACCCAGTACTTC. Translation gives CASTFSEGETQYF.

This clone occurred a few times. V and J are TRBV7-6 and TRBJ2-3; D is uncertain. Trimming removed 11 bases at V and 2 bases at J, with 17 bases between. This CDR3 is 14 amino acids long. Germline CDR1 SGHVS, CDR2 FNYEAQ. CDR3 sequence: CALWYYRYTDTQYF. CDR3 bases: TGTGCCTTATGGTATTACCGGTACACAGATACGCAGTATTTT.

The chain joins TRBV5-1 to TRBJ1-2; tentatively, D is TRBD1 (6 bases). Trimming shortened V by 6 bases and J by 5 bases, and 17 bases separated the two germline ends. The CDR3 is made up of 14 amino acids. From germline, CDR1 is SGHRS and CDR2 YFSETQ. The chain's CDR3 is CASTPEGGIYGYTF. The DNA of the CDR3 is TGCGCCAGCACTCCAGAAGGGGGGATTTATGGCTACACCTTC.

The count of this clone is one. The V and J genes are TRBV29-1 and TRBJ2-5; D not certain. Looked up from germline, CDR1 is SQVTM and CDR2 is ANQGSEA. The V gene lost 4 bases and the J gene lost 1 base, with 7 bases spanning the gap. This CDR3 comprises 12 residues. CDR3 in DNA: TGCAGCGTTGCGCTAATCCAAGAGACCCAGTACTTC. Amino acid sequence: CSVALIQETQYF.

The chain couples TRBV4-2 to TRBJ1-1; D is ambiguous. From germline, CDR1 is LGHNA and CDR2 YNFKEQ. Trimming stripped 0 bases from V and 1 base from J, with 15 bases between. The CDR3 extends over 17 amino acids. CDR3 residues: CASSQDRSRAGNTEAFF. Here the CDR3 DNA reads TGTGCCAGCAGCCAAGATCGATCCCGGGCAGGGAACACTGAAGCTTTCTTT.

This CDR3 reads CASSLTGGNTEAFF. The CDR3 DNA follows: TGTGCCAGCAGCTTGACAGGGGGTAACACTGAAGCTTTCTTT. The genes are TRBV7-8 and TRBJ1-1; 9 nucleotides line up with TRBD1. This CDR3 spans 14 amino acids. Germline trimming cut 3 bases from V and 2 bases from J; bases unmatched to any gene: 1. Germline V gives CDR1 SGHVS, CDR2 FQNEAQ.

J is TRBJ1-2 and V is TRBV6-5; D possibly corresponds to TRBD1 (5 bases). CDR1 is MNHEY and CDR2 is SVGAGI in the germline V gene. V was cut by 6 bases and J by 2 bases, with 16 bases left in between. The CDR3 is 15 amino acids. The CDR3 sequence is CASSSHGGLNYGYTF. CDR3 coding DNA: TGTGCCAGCAGCTCCCACGGGGGGTTAAACTATGGCTACACCTTC.

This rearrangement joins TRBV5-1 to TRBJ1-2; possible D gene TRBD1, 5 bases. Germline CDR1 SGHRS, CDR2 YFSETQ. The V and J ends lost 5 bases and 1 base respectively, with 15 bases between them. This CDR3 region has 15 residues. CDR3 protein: CASRPVGRGNYGYTF. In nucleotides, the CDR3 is TGCGCCAGCAGGCCTGTGGGGCGGGGTAACTATGGCTACACCTTC.

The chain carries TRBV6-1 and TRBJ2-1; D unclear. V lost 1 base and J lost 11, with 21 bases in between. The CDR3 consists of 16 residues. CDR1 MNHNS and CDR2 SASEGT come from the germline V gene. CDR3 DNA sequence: TGTGCCAGCAGTGAAGAGGGTCGGTTCCCGTCTGGTAAGCAGTTCTTC. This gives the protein CASSEEGRFPSGKQFF.

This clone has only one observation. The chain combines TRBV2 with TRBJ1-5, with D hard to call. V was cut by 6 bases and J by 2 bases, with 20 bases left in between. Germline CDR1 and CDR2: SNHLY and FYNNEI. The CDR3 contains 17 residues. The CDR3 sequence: CASSHLPFSMGNQPQHF. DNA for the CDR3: TGTGCCAGCAGCCACCTGCCCTTCTCGATGGGCAATCAGCCCCAGCATTTT.

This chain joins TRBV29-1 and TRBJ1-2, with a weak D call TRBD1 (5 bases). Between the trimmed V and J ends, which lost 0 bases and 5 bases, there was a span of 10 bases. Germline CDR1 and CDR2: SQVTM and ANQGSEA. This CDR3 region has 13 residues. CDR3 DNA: TGCAGCGTTGAAGAAGGGACTACTTATGGCTACACCTTC. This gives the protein CSVEEGTTYGYTF.

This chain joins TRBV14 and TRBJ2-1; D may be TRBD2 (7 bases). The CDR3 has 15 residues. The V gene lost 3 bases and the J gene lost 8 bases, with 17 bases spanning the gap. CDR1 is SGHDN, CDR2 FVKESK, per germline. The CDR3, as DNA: TGTGCCAGCAGCCAGGGGGGGAACAGGGTCCATGAGCAGTTCTTC. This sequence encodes CASSQGGNRVHEQFF. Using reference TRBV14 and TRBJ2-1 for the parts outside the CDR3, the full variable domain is EAGVTQFPSHSVIEKGQTVTLRCDPISGHDNLYWYRRVMGKEIKFLLHFVKESKQDESGMPNNRFLAERTGGTYSTLKVQPAELEDSGVYFCASSQGGNRVHEQFFGPGTRLTVL.

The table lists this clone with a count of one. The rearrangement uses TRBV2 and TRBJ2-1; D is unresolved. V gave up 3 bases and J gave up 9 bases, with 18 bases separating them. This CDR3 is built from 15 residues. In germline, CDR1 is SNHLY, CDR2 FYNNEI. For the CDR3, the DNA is TGTGCCAGCAGTGAGGCCTCTTATCTTATAAGTGAGCAGTTCTTC. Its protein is CASSEASYLISEQFF.

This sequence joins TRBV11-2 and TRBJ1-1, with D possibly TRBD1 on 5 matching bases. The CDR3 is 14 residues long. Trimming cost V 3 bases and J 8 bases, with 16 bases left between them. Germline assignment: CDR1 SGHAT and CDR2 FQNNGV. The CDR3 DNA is TGTGCCAGCAGCTTCACAACCCGGGACGGGGAAGCTTTCTTT. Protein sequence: CASSFTTRDGEAFF.

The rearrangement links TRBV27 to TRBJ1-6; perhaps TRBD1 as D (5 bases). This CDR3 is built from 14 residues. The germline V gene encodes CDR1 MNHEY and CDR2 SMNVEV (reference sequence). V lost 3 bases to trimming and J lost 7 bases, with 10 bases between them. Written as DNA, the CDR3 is TGTGCCAGCAGTTTCCAGGGCACCAATTCACCCCTCCACTTT. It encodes CASSFQGTNSPLHF.

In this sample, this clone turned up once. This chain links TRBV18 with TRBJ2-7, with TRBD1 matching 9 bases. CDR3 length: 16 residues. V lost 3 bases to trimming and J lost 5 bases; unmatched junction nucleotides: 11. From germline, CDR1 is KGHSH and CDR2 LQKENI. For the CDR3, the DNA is TGTGCCAGCTCACCCCTCTTGGACAGGGGAACAGACGAGCAGTACTTC. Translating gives CASSPLLDRGTDEQYF.